This TCR beta chain was recorded in a study of shared clonotypes between healthy human individuals. CDR3 length equals 14 residues. V lost 7 bases and J lost 0; bases outside the gene matches: 5. Per germline, CDR1 MNHNS and CDR2 SASEGT. The protocol was immunoSEQ multiplex PCR, while the TCRdb copy is restricted to in-frame clones and leaves out a portion. Seen here are approximately 640,000 clones, about 90% observed once, and the top ten hold 34%. This TCR was recovered from a man younger than 35 in good health. Some clones in this sample may be carry-over from other donors' samples. The chain carries TRBV6-1 and TRBJ1-1; TRBD1 matches 7 bases. Sequenced: memory CD8+ T cells from PBMCs. The subset was: CD45RO+ cells pooled with CCR7-negative TemRA cells. The CDR3 DNA reads as TGTGCCAGCACCCCGACAGGGATGAACACTGAAGCTTTCTTT. The encoded protein is CASTPTGMNTEAFF.